The 14 T cell receptor beta chains given below trace back to one sample, sequenced in a study of OX40 agonist ivuxolimab in advanced cancers. The assay was immunoSEQ multiplex PCR, and TCRdb's table has in-frame clones only and misses some. The table includes about 95,000 clones, 89% detected once. The starting material was CD4+ or CD8+ T cells sorted from blood, obtained in a trial of the OX40 agonist ivuxolimab. The receptors come from an adult with an advanced solid tumor such as melanoma, head and neck, liver or kidney cancer.

This chain connects TRBV6-6 to TRBJ2-1; TRBD1 is a possible D gene (6 bases). The CDR3 is 14 residues long. Germline V gives CDR1 MNHNY, CDR2 SVGAGI (reference sequence). The V and J ends lost 7 bases and 6 bases respectively, with 16 bases between them. This chain's CDR3 is CASKNTGLSNEQFF. CDR3 coding DNA: TGTGCCAGCAAAAATACAGGGTTAAGCAATGAGCAGTTCTTC.

The rearrangement uses TRBV2 and TRBJ2-1, with TRBD2 matching over 9 bases. This CDR3 region has 14 residues. V lost 4 bases to trimming and J lost 10 bases; unmatched junction nucleotides: 8. The germline V gene encodes CDR1 SNHLY and CDR2 FYNNEI. CDR3 DNA sequence: TGTGCCAGCAGTGTGGTAGCGGGGGCAGGAGAGCAGTTCTTC. The encoded protein is CASSVVAGAGEQFF. The variable domain in full, with the rest retrieved from reference TRBV2 and TRBJ2-1, is EPEVTQTPSHQVTQMGQEVILRCVPISNHLYFYWYRQILGQKVEFLVSFYNNEISEKSEIFDDQFSVERPDGSNFTLKIRSTKLEDSAMYFCASSVVAGAGEQFFGPGTRLTVL.

V usage is TRBV19 and J usage is TRBJ1-2, with 9 bases fitting TRBD1. CDR1 is LNHDA and CDR2 is SQIVND in the germline V gene (reference sequence). This CDR3 contains 14 residues. Trimming took 4 bases from V and 7 from J; bases not matched to a gene: 7. The CDR3 coding sequence is TGTGCCAGTAGTAGTGGACAGGGGAGGCTTGGCTACACCTTC. Encoded protein: CASSSGQGRLGYTF.

The chain uses TRBV7-9 and TRBJ2-1, with TRBD2 as a possible D gene (6 bases). The germline V gene encodes CDR1 SEHNR and CDR2 FQNEAQ (reference sequence). V lost 5 bases and J lost 9, with 11 bases in between. This CDR3 spans 12 amino acids. CDR3 DNA sequence: TGTGCCAGCAGCCGGGGGAAGGGTGAGCAGTTCTTC. Translating it yields CASSRGKGEQFF. Filled out from reference TRBV7-9 and TRBJ2-1, the complete variable domain reads DTGVSQNPRHKITKRGQNVTFRCDPISEHNRLYWYRQTLGQGPEFLTYFQNEAQLEKSRLLSDRFSAERPKGSFSTLEIQRTEQGDSAMYLCASSRGKGEQFFGPGTRLTVL.

This rearrangement joins TRBV30 to TRBJ1-1; D not certain. V gave up 8 bases and J gave up 1 base, with 8 bases separating them. This CDR3 region has 11 residues. CDR1 GTSNPN and CDR2 SVGIG come from the germline V gene (reference sequence). The DNA for the CDR3 is TGTGCCAGCAGGACGAACACTGAAGCTTTCTTT. Protein sequence: CASRTNTEAFF.

This chain connects TRBV7-2 to TRBJ1-1; TRBD1 agrees at 8 bases. The J segment lost 1 base and the V segment lost 3 bases, leaving 1 base of the junction unmatched. This CDR3 has 14 residues. CDR1 SGHTA and CDR2 FQGNSA come from the germline V gene. CDR3 sequence (DNA): TGTGCCAGCAGCTTGGACAGGGCGAACACTGAAGCTTTCTTT. It yields the protein CASSLDRANTEAFF.

The chain employs TRBV5-6 and TRBJ1-5, with no clear D. Trimming shortened V by 1 base and J by 3 bases, and 17 bases separated the two germline ends. The V gene's germline CDR1 is SGHDT and CDR2 YYEEEE. The CDR3 is made up of 17 amino acids. The CDR3 nucleotides read TGTGCCAGCAGCTTGTGGGGAACAGCCACTTCCAATCAGCCCCAGCATTTT. It encodes CASSLWGTATSNQPQHF.

The J gene is TRBJ1-1, the V gene TRBV10-3; D is unresolved. CDR1 and CDR2 from the germline V gene are ENHRY and SYGVKD. There are 12 residues in the CDR3. The CDR3 region is CGSKGLGSEAFF. In DNA form, the CDR3 reads TGTGGCAGTAAGGGTTTGGGGTCTGAAGCTTTCTTT.

This chain joins TRBV5-1 and TRBJ2-5; unclear D gene. The V end lost 8 bases, the J end lost 5 bases, and 10 bases lay between the germline ends. CDR3 length: 11 amino acids. Germline CDR1 reads SGHRS; CDR2 reads YFSETQ. The CDR3 protein is CASSVGETQYF. CDR3 sequence (DNA): TGCGCCAGTTCGGTGGGGGAGACCCAGTACTTC.

This clone is a singleton in its sample. This chain connects TRBV9 to TRBJ1-3; D is perhaps TRBD1 (5 bases). This CDR3 has 17 amino acids. CDR1 SGDLS and CDR2 YYNGEE come from the germline V gene. V lost 4 bases to trimming and J lost 0 bases, with 17 bases between them. CDR3 in amino acids: CASSPRRASSSGNTIYF. The CDR3 DNA reads TGTGCCAGCAGCCCCCGCAGGGCTTCCTCCTCTGGAAACACCATATATTTT.

J is TRBJ1-2 and V is TRBV2, with 8 bases aligning to TRBD1. This CDR3 has 13 residues. Germline V gene lookup returns CDR1 SNHLY and CDR2 FYNNEI. Trimming at V came to 6 bases and at J to 3 bases, leaving 3 bases not matched to a gene. In DNA form, the CDR3 reads TGTGCCAGCAGGGACAGGGACTACTATGGCTACACCTTC. The encoded protein is CASRDRDYYGYTF.

The chain couples TRBV27 to TRBJ2-7; 8 bases align to TRBD1. Germline V lookup: CDR1 MNHEY, CDR2 SMNVEV (reference sequence). The CDR3 consists of 13 residues. With 6 bases clipped from V and 2 bases from J, the junction kept 3 bases outside the gene matches. CDR3: CASRGTGTYEQYF. The DNA for the CDR3 is TGTGCCAGCAGAGGGACAGGTACCTACGAGCAGTACTTC.

Written as DNA, the CDR3 is TGTGCCAGCAGCTTAGTGGGTAGCGGGAGTTTGTATACGCAGTATTTT. Protein sequence: CASSLVGSGSLYTQYF. V is TRBV7-9 and J is TRBJ2-3, with 9 nucleotides matching TRBD2. Per the germline V gene, CDR1 is SEHNR and CDR2 is FQNEAQ (reference sequence). This CDR3 region has 16 residues. Trimming removed 1 base from V and 7 bases from J; junction bases left unmatched: 9.

J is TRBJ2-5 and V is TRBV4-1, with 8 bases that match TRBD2. Germline CDR1 reads MGHRA; CDR2 reads YSYEKL. CDR3 length equals 19 residues. V shed 1 base, J shed 2 bases, and the junction held 15 bases outside the gene matches. CDR3 loop: CASSQAAGANLPLQETQYF. Written as DNA, the CDR3 is TGCGCCAGCAGCCAAGCAGCGGGGGCGAACCTGCCCCTACAAGAGACCCAGTACTTC.